This TCR beta chain was captured by sequencing in a study of blood T cell repertoires in COVID-19. The wider study: Samples representing acute and convalescent COVID-19 were sourced from the United States, Italy and Spain. From T cells, B-cell-depleted T cells, or PBMCs came the material, which was cDNA or gDNA.

J lost 2 bases, V lost 6 bases, and 3 bases had no gene match. The CDR3 extends over 13 amino acids. Germline V gives CDR1 SEHNR, CDR2 FQNEAQ (reference sequence). In the original analysis: Amplified reference gene primers provided the basis for estimating nucleated cell counts. The assay was immunoSEQ multiplex PCR, and TCRdb's table has in-frame clones only and misses some. For V, J and clone size, that table is used; D and trimming come from the DNA. The data show roughly 380,000 clones, around 85% seen once. Sequencing used peripheral blood. V is TRBV7-9 and J is TRBJ1-1; 7 bases align to TRBD1. The clonotype was recovered from a woman between 18 and 30 years old with acute or convalescent COVID-19. The CDR3 coding sequence is TGTGCCAGCAGACAGGGGTTCAACACTGAAGCTTTCTTT. It encodes CASRQGFNTEAFF.